The table lists the clone carrying this TCR beta chain with a few counts. As yet, its antigen is unknown. Via MiXCR, TCRdb re-called the reads, giving one row per CDR3 protein. This table has 200,000 to 250,000 distinct CDR3 sequences, 30% to 45% appearing once. The data were obtained in a study of T cell repertoires in cytomegalovirus infection. As for the study in general: HLA-B-restricted CMV epitopes that are well studied were used alongside recently identified HLA-C-restricted ones. Evidence of both CMV infection and a matching HLA type came from public TCR beta signatures. Study-wide results and caveats: CMV-specific HLA-C-restricted TCR beta clonotypes dominated the ex vivo response.

This CDR3 spans 13 amino acids. Per germline, CDR1 SGHVS and CDR2 FNYEAQ. With 3 bases removed from V and 6 bases from J, the gap between germline ends came to 12 bases. The origin of this receptor is a human donor in good health (CMV status not recorded). Some clones in this sample may be carry-over from other donors' samples. The chain couples TRBV7-6 to TRBJ2-7; a weak D match, TRBD2 (5 bases). Here the sequenced sample was CD8+ T cells from cultured PBMCs, taken from culture after CMV antigen stimulation. CDR3 in amino acids: CASSLGSGSEQYF. CDR3 nucleotides: TGTGCCAGCAGCTTGGGGAGTGGGTCCGAGCAGTACTTC.